These 32 T cell receptor beta chains were all obtained from the same sample, sequenced in a study of cytomegalovirus exposure and HLA in healthy donors. PCR primers comprised 60 Vbeta and 13 Jbeta primers. The protocol was immunoSEQ multiplex PCR, while the TCRdb copy is restricted to in-frame clones and leaves out a portion. The sample has roughly 140,000 clones; 55% to 70% are singletons. Sequenced input: PBMCs. The source is a woman in her 30s in good health and CMV-seropositive.

This chain uses TRBV7-8 with TRBJ2-5, with TRBD2 identical over 7 bases. The CDR3 sequence is 15 residues long. V was clipped by 5 bases and J by 2 bases; unmatched bases: 8. Germline assignment: CDR1 SGHVS and CDR2 FQNEAQ. The DNA for the CDR3 is TGTGCCAGCAGCCGGGGATGGGGGGGACAAGAGACCCAGTACTTC. Protein sequence: CASSRGWGGQETQYF.

The chain joins TRBV5-8 to TRBJ2-1; D not certain. Looked up from germline, CDR1 is SGHTS and CDR2 is YDEGEE. Trimming removed 0 bases from V and 6 bases from J, with 7 bases in between. This CDR3 region has 13 residues. CDR3 sequence (DNA): TGTGCCAGCAGCTTGGCGTTTTTCAATGAGCAGTTCTTC. Its protein product is CASSLAFFNEQFF.

Written as DNA, the CDR3 is TGTGCCAGCAGTTACTATGGGACAGGGGCCGGGGAGCTGTTTTTT. The encoded protein is CASSYYGTGAGELFF. The chain couples TRBV6-5 to TRBJ2-2; 10 bases line up with TRBD1. Germline V gene data show CDR1 as MNHEY and CDR2 as SVGAGI. V was pared by 1 base and J by 6 bases, with 2 bases of the junction left unmatched. This CDR3 spans 15 amino acids.

The genes are TRBV30 and TRBJ2-6; a possible D gene is TRBD2 (5 bases). The CDR3 is 14 residues long. Germline V gene sequence: CDR1 GTSNPN, CDR2 SVGIG (reference sequence). V was cut by 4 bases and J by 3 bases, with 10 bases left in between. This chain's CDR3 is CAWTIAYGANVLTF. The CDR3 DNA reads as TGTGCCTGGACCATAGCGTATGGGGCCAACGTCCTGACTTTC.

In DNA form, the CDR3 reads TGTGCCAGCAGTTTCGGGACAGGGGGGTCAGAACTGTTTTTT. Its protein is CASSFGTGGSELFF. The chain has TRBV2 and TRBJ1-4; 11 bases are shared with TRBD1. The CDR3 is 14 residues long. The germline V gene encodes CDR1 SNHLY and CDR2 FYNNEI. Trimming took 5 bases from V and 12 from J; bases not matched to a gene: 8.

The chain combines TRBV2 with TRBJ2-1; 12 nucleotides agree with TRBD2. Looked up from germline, CDR1 is SNHLY and CDR2 is FYNNEI. The CDR3 is made up of 16 amino acids. Trimming at V came to 5 bases and at J to 7 bases, leaving 9 bases not matched to a gene. The CDR3 nucleotides are TGTGCCAGCAGTATCCGACTAGCGGGAGTGATAAATGAGCAGTTCTTC. Protein sequence: CASSIRLAGVINEQFF.

The V and J genes are TRBV7-8 and TRBJ2-1; 13 positions agree with TRBD2. This CDR3 region has 19 residues. The germline V gene encodes CDR1 SGHVS and CDR2 FQNEAQ. The junction had 6 bases not matched to a gene; V was cut back by 1 base and J by 0 bases. The CDR3 loop is CASSLEGLAGWSSYNEQFF. CDR3 sequence (DNA): TGTGCCAGCAGCTTAGAGGGACTAGCGGGGTGGAGCTCCTACAATGAGCAGTTCTTC.

The chain is built from TRBV5-1 and TRBJ2-1; D is possibly TRBD2 (7 bases). The CDR3 runs 17 residues. Germline-derived CDR1 and CDR2 are SGHRS and YFSETQ. V gave up 3 bases and J gave up 5 bases, with 21 bases separating them. The CDR3 sequence is CASSSRGGGGRDNEQFF. The CDR3 DNA is TGCGCCAGCAGCTCCCGTGGCGGGGGCGGCCGGGACAATGAGCAGTTCTTC.

This clone occurred once. DNA of the CDR3: TGTGCCAGCAGCAACCGGGACAGGGCAGGTAATTCACCCCTCCACTTT. As protein: CASSNRDRAGNSPLHF. This chain links TRBV21-1 with TRBJ1-6; the D call TRBD1 from the table was never checked on the DNA. TRBV21-1 is annotated as a pseudogene. The CDR3 runs 16 residues.

This clone came up a few times. The chain has TRBV18 and TRBJ1-5; 7 nucleotides match TRBD1. In germline, CDR1 is KGHSH, CDR2 LQKENI. The ends lost 2 bases at V and 3 bases at J; junction bases unmatched: 10. The CDR3 runs to 17 residues. The CDR3 loop reads CASSPDLKQGPNQPQHF. CDR3 DNA sequence: TGTGCCAGCTCACCAGACCTAAAACAGGGGCCCAATCAGCCCCAGCATTTT.

The chain combines TRBV14 with TRBJ2-1; TRBD2 matches 7 bases. J was trimmed by 2 bases and V by 4 bases; bases with no gene match: 2. The CDR3 totals 14 residues. Germline values: CDR1 SGHDN, CDR2 FVKESK. CDR3 sequence reads: CASSLTSAYNEQFF. The CDR3 bases are TGTGCCAGCAGCCTCACTAGCGCCTACAATGAGCAGTTCTTC.

Only a few counts were recorded for this clone. The chain has TRBV5-1 and TRBJ2-7; 8 nucleotides agree with TRBD2. CDR3 size: 13 residues. CDR1 SGHRS and CDR2 YFSETQ come from the germline V gene. J gave up 5 bases and V 4 bases, and 5 bases lay outside the gene matches. CDR3 sequence: CASSSGSSDEQYF. Written as DNA, the CDR3 is TGCGCCAGCAGCAGCGGGAGTTCGGACGAGCAGTACTTC.

The rearrangement uses TRBV30 and TRBJ2-4; 9 nucleotides agree with TRBD1. The CDR3 has 14 amino acids. Germline-derived CDR1 and CDR2 are GTSNPN and SVGIG (reference sequence). J gave up 9 bases and V 4 bases, and 10 bases lay outside the gene matches. CDR3 loop: CAWTYRGRSGIQYF. The CDR3 DNA is TGTGCCTGGACTTACAGGGGGCGGTCGGGCATTCAGTACTTC.

V gene TRBV27 combines with J gene TRBJ2-5; D may be TRBD2 (6 bases). Trimming pared 2 bases from V and 7 bases from J, leaving 11 bases between. This CDR3 spans 13 amino acids. The germline CDR1 and CDR2 sequences are MNHEY and SMNVEV (reference sequence). The CDR3, as DNA: TGTGCCAGCAGTTTAGCTGGGCGGGGGACCCAGTACTTC. It specifies CASSLAGRGTQYF.

Of note for this clone: The junction differs from germline at one of its ends, possibly a read error. J is TRBJ1-5 and V is TRBV10-3; tentative D call: TRBD1 (5 bases). The CDR3 runs to 14 residues. Germline CDR1 reads ENHRY; CDR2 reads SYGVKD. The CDR3 coding sequence is TGTGCCAGCAGTGAAGACAGAGTACATCAGCCCCAGCATTTT. As protein: CASSEDRVHQPQHF.

Only a few counts were recorded for this clone. V gene TRBV6-5 combines with J gene TRBJ2-7, with no clear D. The CDR3 totals 14 residues. V lost 0 bases and J 5 bases, leaving 11 bases between the germline ends. Germline V gene sequence: CDR1 MNHEY, CDR2 SVGAGI. The CDR3 region has the DNA TGTGCCAGCAGTTACTCGGCAGTGTCCAACGAGCAGTACTTC. Its translation: CASSYSAVSNEQYF.

This chain links TRBV19 with TRBJ1-3; D remains ambiguous. The germline V and J ends were trimmed by 7 bases and 4 bases, with 8 bases remaining between them. Germline assignment: CDR1 LNHDA and CDR2 SQIVND (reference sequence). CDR3 length equals 12 residues. The CDR3 DNA follows: TGTGCCAGTAACGGCGGAGGAAACACCATATATTTT. Amino acids: CASNGGGNTIYF.

The CDR3 DNA follows: TGTGCCAGCAGTTCGGGGGGCCGGCACGAGCAGTACTTC. Protein sequence: CASSSGGRHEQYF. This chain joins TRBV28 and TRBJ2-7; D perhaps matches TRBD2 (7 bases). Trimming removed 4 bases from V and 5 bases from J, with 12 bases in between. The germline V gene has CDR1 MDHEN and CDR2 SYDVKM. The CDR3 has 13 amino acids.

V gene TRBV19 combines with J gene TRBJ2-7; 9 bases map to TRBD2. The germline CDR1 and CDR2 sequences are LNHDA and SQIVND (reference sequence). This CDR3 has 15 residues. The V segment lost 5 bases and the J segment 4 bases; nucleotides outside the gene matches: 9. In nucleotides, the CDR3 is TGTGCCAGTAGTGACCATAGCGGGGGCCAATACGAGCAGTACTTC. Protein product: CASSDHSGGQYEQYF.

Only one count was recorded for this clone. The V call is TRBV28, the J call TRBJ2-3; 8 nucleotides line up with TRBD2. Germline assignment: CDR1 MDHEN and CDR2 SYDVKM. The CDR3 sequence is 15 residues long. J gave up 6 bases and V 4 bases, and 9 bases lay outside the gene matches. The CDR3 region is CASSSPRGGPDTQYF. The CDR3 DNA is TGTGCCAGCAGTTCCCCACGGGGGGGCCCCGATACGCAGTATTTT. Using reference TRBV28 and TRBJ2-3 for the parts outside the CDR3, the full variable domain is DVKVTQSSRYLVKRTGEKVFLECVQDMDHENMFWYRQDPGLGLRLIYFSYDVKMKEKGDIPEGYSVSREKKERFSLILESASTNQTSMYLCASSSPRGGPDTQYFGPGTRLTVL.

This clone was counted a few times. The J gene is TRBJ2-5, the V gene TRBV6-5; 8 positions agree with TRBD1. The J call may be in error: the DNA end matches TRBJ2-7 better. The CDR3 totals 14 residues. The germline CDR1 and CDR2 sequences are MNHEY and SVGAGI. The CDR3 region is CASSYSGQGREQYF. The CDR3 DNA sequence: TGTGCCAGCAGTTACTCTGGACAGGGTCGCGAGCAGTACTTC.

The V call is TRBV30, the J call TRBJ1-2; TRBD1 matches at 8 bases. J lost 4 bases, V lost 3 bases, and 4 bases had no gene match. This CDR3 is 13 amino acids long. CDR1 and CDR2 from the germline V gene are GTSNPN and SVGIG (reference sequence). CDR3 protein: CAWRGGQGYGYTF. CDR3 nucleotide sequence: TGTGCCTGGAGGGGAGGACAGGGCTATGGCTACACCTTC.

This clone came up a few times. This chain links TRBV27 with TRBJ1-1, with 10 positions matching TRBD1. Germline values: CDR1 MNHEY, CDR2 SMNVEV (reference sequence). Unmatched junction bases numbered 4, after V lost 5 bases and J lost 1 base. The CDR3 has 15 residues. DNA of the CDR3: TGTGCCAGCAGTCTAGGACAGGGGGGGAACACTGAAGCTTTCTTT. Its protein is CASSLGQGGNTEAFF.

CDR3 bases: TGTGCCAGCAGCCGAGCGGCAGGACAGACTTTGAGGGAGCAGTACTTC. It specifies CASSRAAGQTLREQYF. The J gene is TRBJ2-7, the V gene TRBV5-6; TRBD1 is a possible D gene (6 bases). Germline lookup yields CDR1 SGHDT and CDR2 YYEEEE. The CDR3 totals 16 residues. The V gene lost 4 bases and the J gene lost 7 bases, with 24 bases spanning the gap.

This clone showed up just a few times. The chain links TRBV5-1 to TRBJ2-5; D is unclear. CDR1 is SGHRS and CDR2 is YFSETQ in the germline V gene. The V end lost 4 bases, the J end lost 2 bases, and 18 bases lay between the germline ends. The CDR3 length is 16 residues. The CDR3 DNA reads as TGCGCCAGCAGCACAAACTTAGGTGGGCAGCAAGAGACCCAGTACTTC. Protein product: CASSTNLGGQQETQYF.

The chain couples TRBV29-1 to TRBJ1-2, with TRBD1 matching 7 bases. The CDR3 covers 12 residues. CDR1 and CDR2 from the germline V gene are SQVTM and ANQGSEA. Germline trimming cut 3 bases from V and 7 bases from J; bases unmatched to any gene: 5. The DNA for the CDR3 is TGCAGCGTTGATACAGGGGCCCTTGGCTACACCTTC. Amino acid sequence: CSVDTGALGYTF.

The V and J genes are TRBV6-5 and TRBJ1-3; no firm D call. The CDR3 is 16 amino acids. Trimming pared 0 bases from V and 4 bases from J, leaving 13 bases between. CDR1 and CDR2 from the germline V gene are MNHEY and SVGAGI. CDR3 in DNA: TGTGCCAGCAGTTACTCGATCGCGTCCGCCGGAAACACCATATATTTT. This encodes CASSYSIASAGNTIYF.

The rearrangement joins TRBV19 to TRBJ1-2; 9 nucleotides line up with TRBD1. J was trimmed by 8 bases and V by 6 bases; bases with no gene match: 4. Germline CDR1 and CDR2: LNHDA and SQIVND (reference sequence). The CDR3 has 12 residues. As DNA, the CDR3 is TGTGCCAGTAGGGGACAGGGCCGGGGCTACACCTTC. It translates to CASRGQGRGYTF.

V gene TRBV28 combines with J gene TRBJ1-4, with 7 bases that match TRBD1. Trimming took 5 bases from V and 6 from J; bases not matched to a gene: 9. Germline CDR1 MDHEN, CDR2 SYDVKM. This CDR3 comprises 15 residues. CDR3 coding DNA: TGTGCCAGCAGTACTTGGGACAGTAAGGATGAAAAACTGTTTTTT. This codes for CASSTWDSKDEKLFF.

V and J are TRBV19 and TRBJ1-1, with no clear D. Trimming pared 7 bases from V and 6 bases from J, leaving 12 bases between. Germline CDR1 LNHDA, CDR2 SQIVND (reference sequence). CDR3 length: 12 amino acids. The CDR3 DNA is TGTGCCAGTAATGAGGGAAGCGCTGAAGCTTTCTTT. Encoded protein: CASNEGSAEAFF.

This clone was recorded a few times. The DNA for the CDR3 is TGTGCCAGCAGCTTGGACAGTTTCTCTGGAAACACCATATATTTT. This codes for CASSLDSFSGNTIYF. The chain combines TRBV5-4 with TRBJ1-3, with D hard to call. Germline lookup yields CDR1 SGHNT and CDR2 YYREEE (reference sequence). The germline V and J ends were trimmed by 0 bases and 0 bases, with 7 bases remaining between them. The CDR3 has 15 amino acids.

The chain carries TRBV11-2 and TRBJ2-1, with TRBD2 matching over 8 bases. V lost 0 bases to trimming and J lost 15 bases; unmatched junction nucleotides: 7. The germline gives CDR1 SGHAT, CDR2 FQNNGV. CDR3 length equals 13 residues. The DNA for the CDR3 is TGTGCCAGCAGCTTAGAGGTAGCGGGATATAGGTTCTTC. It is translated as CASSLEVAGYRFF.